This TCR beta chain was documented in a study of human T cells and chemical hapten exposure. In the study overall: It was small differences in pooled library volume that mainly caused per-sample TCR yields to vary.

This clonotype appeared a few times. Separate cDNA molecules received unique molecular identifiers, which the library attached to them. Original analysis: From about 20,000 to 690,000 TCRs were found per sample, with a median of 95,638. Using its own MiXCR run on the 5' RACE reads, TCRdb lists one record per CDR3 protein. TCRdb, not the authors, supplied the V and J calls. The sample lists 130,000 or so distinct CDR3 sequences, 3.5% to 5% occurring once. It was unfractionated whole blood from which total RNA was extracted. Germline assignment: CDR1 SGHDT and CDR2 YYEEEE. The trim removed 0 bases at V and 1 base at J, leaving 4 bases unmatched. The CDR3 has 16 amino acids.

The sequence derives from a female donor in good health. The rearrangement joins TRBV5-6 to TRBJ1-5; the match to TRBD1 covers 7 bases. CDR3 region: CASSLGAGGSNQPQHF. The CDR3 DNA sequence: TGTGCCAGCAGCTTGGGGGCAGGGGGGAGCAATCAGCCCCAGCATTTT.